This entry lists 16 T cell receptor beta chains sequenced from one sample in a study of OX40 agonist ivuxolimab in advanced cancers. The protocol was immunoSEQ multiplex PCR, while the TCRdb copy is restricted to in-frame clones and leaves out a portion. The top ten clones hold 2.2% of a sample with 71,000 or so clones, about 89% of them seen once. Specimen: CD4+ or CD8+ T cells sorted from blood, collected in a trial of the OX40 agonist ivuxolimab. The receptors here all came from an adult with an advanced solid tumor such as melanoma, head and neck, liver or kidney cancer.

CDR3 residues: CASSLSLYQETQYF. CDR3 in DNA: TGTGCCAGCAGCCTTAGCCTCTACCAAGAGACCCAGTACTTC. V gene TRBV28 combines with J gene TRBJ2-5; no definite D call. Germline CDR1 MDHEN, CDR2 SYDVKM. V was cut by 6 bases and J by 0 bases, with 11 bases left in between. This CDR3 region has 14 residues.

The V and J genes are TRBV15 and TRBJ2-1; possible D gene TRBD2, 6 bases. V was cut by 1 base and J by 0 bases, with 13 bases left in between. This CDR3 contains 17 residues. From germline, CDR1 is LNHNV and CDR2 YYDKDF (reference sequence). In DNA form, the CDR3 reads TGTGCCACCAGCAGAGGTTTCGTGGGAGGCTCCTACAATGAGCAGTTCTTC. Translated, it gives CATSRGFVGGSYNEQFF. Looking up the rest from reference TRBV15 and TRBJ2-1 gives the full variable domain: DAMVIQNPRYQVTQFGKPVTLSCSQTLNHNVMYWYQQKSSQAPKLLFHYYDKDFNNEADTPDNFQSRRPNTSFCFLDIRSPGLGDTAMYLCATSRGFVGGSYNEQFFGPGTRLTVL.

V and J are TRBV6-6 and TRBJ2-2, with D hard to call. Trimming took 8 bases from V and 5 from J, leaving 12 bases between them. The CDR3 is 13 amino acids. Per germline, CDR1 MNHNY and CDR2 SVGAGI (reference sequence). The CDR3 DNA reads TGTGCCAGCTCCCGTACTGTGACCGGGGAGCTGTTTTTT. Translating gives CASSRTVTGELFF.

The chain recombines TRBV9 with TRBJ2-2; D tentatively reads TRBD1 or TRBD2 (5 bases each). This CDR3 is built from 16 residues. Trimming pared 0 bases from V and 4 bases from J, leaving 13 bases between. Germline lookup yields CDR1 SGDLS and CDR2 YYNGEE. The CDR3 sequence is CASSVGVGVGTGELFF. CDR3 nucleotide sequence: TGTGCCAGCAGCGTAGGAGTGGGGGTTGGCACCGGGGAGCTGTTTTTT.

This clone showed up just once. The CDR3 protein is CASSYSGSQNTEAFF. Here the CDR3 DNA reads TGTGCCAGCAGTTACTCGGGATCTCAGAACACTGAAGCTTTCTTT. This rearrangement joins TRBV6-5 to TRBJ1-1, with unresolved D. Germline V CDR1 and CDR2: MNHEY, SVGAGI. Trimming took 0 bases from V and 1 from J, leaving 9 bases between them. There are 15 residues in the CDR3.

The chain uses TRBV28 and TRBJ2-5; possibly TRBD1 for D (6 bases). The V and J ends lost 5 bases and 0 bases respectively, with 13 bases between them. Germline CDR1 is MDHEN and CDR2 is SYDVKM. This CDR3 has 15 residues. In DNA, the CDR3 is TGTGCCAGCAGTCCCCCTACAGGGAACCAAGAGACCCAGTACTTC. Protein: CASSPPTGNQETQYF.

This clone was seen a single time. The chain has TRBV4-2 and TRBJ2-7; D remains unclear. CDR1 LGHNA and CDR2 YNFKEQ come from the germline V gene. This CDR3 spans 13 amino acids. With 2 bases removed from V and 3 bases from J, the gap between germline ends came to 8 bases. The CDR3 bases are TGTGCCAGCAGCCAAAATGGAAACTACGAGCAGTACTTC. It codes for CASSQNGNYEQYF.

The chain joins TRBV6-1 to TRBJ2-7; D is ambiguous. V lost 6 bases to trimming and J lost 0 bases, with 6 bases between them. CDR1 is MNHNS and CDR2 is SASEGT in the germline V gene. The CDR3 loop spans 12 amino acids. The CDR3 nucleotides read TGTGCCAGCAGCCCTAGCTCCTACGAGCAGTACTTC. Translated, it gives CASSPSSYEQYF.

The chain is built from TRBV7-4 and TRBJ2-7; possibly TRBD2 for D (5 bases). Deletions cut 3 bases from V and 0 bases from J, with 15 bases between. The CDR3 loop spans 16 amino acids. Germline V gene sequence: CDR1 SGHVT, CDR2 SQSDAQ. The chain's CDR3 is CASSFFGGCSSYEQYF. DNA for the CDR3: TGTGCCAGCAGCTTTTTTGGCGGGTGTAGCTCCTACGAGCAGTACTTC.

The genes are TRBV5-1 and TRBJ1-1, with TRBD1 as a possible D gene (6 bases). V lost 4 bases and J 3 bases, leaving 16 bases between the germline ends. Germline V gene sequence: CDR1 SGHRS, CDR2 YFSETQ. The CDR3 runs to 15 residues. The CDR3 reads CASSGGTNTHTEAFF. The CDR3 nucleotides are TGCGCCAGCAGCGGGGGGACAAATACCCACACTGAAGCTTTCTTT.

V is TRBV28 and J is TRBJ1-2; maybe TRBD1 (6 bases). V was pared by 2 bases and J by 3 bases, with 16 bases between. There are 16 residues in the CDR3. Looked up from germline, CDR1 is MDHEN and CDR2 is SYDVKM. CDR3 protein: CASSLGSSGVHYGYTF. In nucleotides, the CDR3 is TGTGCCAGCAGTTTAGGATCGTCAGGGGTTCACTATGGCTACACCTTC.

The chain couples TRBV19 to TRBJ2-7, with TRBD1 matching over 8 bases. This CDR3 comprises 15 residues. The germline V gene has CDR1 LNHDA and CDR2 SQIVND (reference sequence). Trimming removed 3 bases from V and 3 bases from J; junction bases left unmatched: 7. This chain's CDR3 is CASSITWGTGYEQYF. For the CDR3, the DNA is TGTGCCAGTAGTATTACATGGGGGACAGGCTACGAGCAGTACTTC. The entire variable domain, with the rest obtained from reference TRBV19 and TRBJ2-7, is as follows: DGGITQSPKYLFRKEGQNVTLSCEQNLNHDAMYWYRQDPGQGLRLIYYSQIVNDFQKGDIAEGYSVSREKKESFPLTVTSAQKNPTAFYLCASSITWGTGYEQYFGPGTRLTVT.

V usage is TRBV7-8 and J usage is TRBJ1-4; 7 bases line up with TRBD1. From germline, CDR1 is SGHVS and CDR2 FQNEAQ. J was trimmed by 4 bases and V by 5 bases; bases with no gene match: 7. CDR3 length: 15 amino acids. CDR3 protein: CASSLNRGINEKLFF. The CDR3 nucleotides read TGTGCCAGCAGCCTTAACAGGGGAATTAATGAAAAACTGTTTTTT. Full variable domain (rest looked up from reference TRBV7-8 and TRBJ1-4): GAGVSQSPRYKVAKRGQDVALRCDPISGHVSLFWYQQALGQGPEFLTYFQNEAQLDKSGLPSDRFFAERPEGSVSTLKIQRTQQEDSAVYLCASSLNRGINEKLFFGSGTQLSVL.

V gene TRBV29-1 combines with J gene TRBJ2-1; a possible D gene is TRBD2 (5 bases). Germline V gives CDR1 SQVTM, CDR2 ANQGSEA. Trimming shortened V by 1 base and J by 0 bases, and 10 bases separated the two germline ends. This CDR3 has 15 amino acids. The CDR3 here is CSVEGGRNSYNEQFF. The CDR3, as DNA: TGCAGCGTTGAAGGAGGGCGGAACTCCTACAATGAGCAGTTCTTC.

The V call is TRBV7-2, the J call TRBJ1-3, with D possibly TRBD1 on 5 matching bases. The germline V gene has CDR1 SGHTA and CDR2 FQGNSA. Trimming stripped 8 bases from V and 3 bases from J, with 11 bases between. The CDR3 consists of 13 residues. For the CDR3, the DNA is TGTGCCAGCTCGAAGGGGTATGGAAACACCATATATTTT. Encoded protein: CASSKGYGNTIYF.

This chain joins TRBV6-5 and TRBJ1-6, with 9 bases matching TRBD1. Trimming removed 6 bases from V and 7 bases from J; junction bases left unmatched: 4. The CDR3 contains 14 residues. Germline loops: CDR1 MNHEY, CDR2 SVGAGI. The CDR3 region has the DNA TGTGCCAGCAGGGGGACAGGGCGGAATTCACCCCTCCACTTT. This encodes CASRGTGRNSPLHF.